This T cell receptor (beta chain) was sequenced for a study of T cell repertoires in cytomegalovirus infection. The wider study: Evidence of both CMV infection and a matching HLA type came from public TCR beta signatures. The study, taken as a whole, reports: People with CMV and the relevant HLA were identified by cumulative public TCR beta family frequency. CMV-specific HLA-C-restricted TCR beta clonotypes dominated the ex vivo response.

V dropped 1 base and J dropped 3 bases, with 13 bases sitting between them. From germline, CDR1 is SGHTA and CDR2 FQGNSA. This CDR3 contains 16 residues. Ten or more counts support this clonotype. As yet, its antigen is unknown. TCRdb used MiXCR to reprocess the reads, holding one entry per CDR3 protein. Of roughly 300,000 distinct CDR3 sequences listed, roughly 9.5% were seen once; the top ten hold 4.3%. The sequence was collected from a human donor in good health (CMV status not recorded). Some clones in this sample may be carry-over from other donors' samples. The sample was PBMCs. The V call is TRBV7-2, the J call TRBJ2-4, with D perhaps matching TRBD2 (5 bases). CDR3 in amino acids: CASSLGELGDKNIQYF. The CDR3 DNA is TGTGCCAGCAGCTTAGGAGAGCTGGGAGACAAAAACATTCAGTACTTC.